This TCR beta chain comes out of a study of PD-L1 blockade in urothelial cancer. Note on this clone: Its antigen is still unknown.

The time point here: peripheral blood 6 weeks after treatment start. Metastatic or locally advanced urothelial carcinoma was present in the patients. The trim removed 2 bases at V and 7 bases at J, leaving 7 bases unmatched. Germline lookup yields CDR1 WSHSY and CDR2 SAAADI. The CDR3 is 14 residues long. Study-level points and caveats: Having blood TCR clonality under the median before treatment predicted better survival.

A spike-in of synthetic TCR analog templates was added to each PCR. Produced via immunoSEQ multiplex PCR; TCRdb's table is partial and in-frame only. The data hold more than 95,000 clones, with about 89% observed a single time. This chain uses TRBV10-2 with TRBJ1-2; 7 bases align to TRBD1. The sample in question was PBMCs, obtained around atezolizumab (anti-PD-L1) treatment. The receptor's source is a man aged 55 to 69 with urothelial cancer. For the CDR3, the DNA is TGCGCCAGCAGTGAGGAGGGGGCGGTAGGTGGCTACACCTTC. It yields the protein CASSEEGAVGGYTF.